These T cell receptor beta chains were read from a single sample in a study of cytomegalovirus exposure and HLA in healthy donors. TCRdb's copy holds only in-frame clones and misses some; the assay was immunoSEQ multiplex PCR. The repertoire consists of more than 90,000 clones, with around 61% occurring once and the leading ten covering 2% to 2.5%. The sequencing sample was made of PBMCs. The receptor set was obtained from a woman aged 25 to 39 in good health and CMV-seronegative. CDR3s include the opening cysteine and the closing phenylalanine or tryptophan. Each record gives: V gene, J gene, clone size, D gene, CDR3 length, CDR3 DNA, CDR3 protein. A D gene is named only where the DNA matches it firmly. Rows give clone size only sometimes, using once, few, many, or a class for an expanded clone.

v_gene: TRBV7-2; j_gene: TRBJ1-1; abundance: NA; d_gene: NA; len: 13; CDR3nt: TGTGCCAGCAGCGTGACAGTTAACACTGAAGCTTTCTTT; CDR3aa: CASSVTVNTEAFF
v_gene: TRBV15; j_gene: TRBJ2-1; abundance: few; d_gene: NA; len: 17; CDR3nt: TGTGCCACCAGCAGAGTCAGCCCGAGGGAGCTTTACAATGAGCAGTTCTTC; CDR3aa: CATSRVSPRELYNEQFF
v_gene: TRBV21-1; j_gene: TRBJ1-5; abundance: NA; d_gene: NA; len: 19; CDR3nt: TGTGCCAGCAGCAAAGCCTGGGACAGCCCATGCTATAGCAATCAGCCCCAGCATTTT; CDR3aa: CASSKAWDSPCYSNQPQHF
v_gene: TRBV28; j_gene: TRBJ2-7; abundance: NA; d_gene: NA; len: 12; CDR3nt: TGTGCCGGCGCCGGGAGCTCCTACGAGCAGTACTTC; CDR3aa: CAGAGSSYEQYF
v_gene: TRBV4-1; j_gene: TRBJ2-5; abundance: NA; d_gene: NA; len: 14; CDR3nt: TGCGCCAGCAGCCAAGAGCTAGCTGGAGAGACCCAGTACTTC; CDR3aa: CASSQELAGETQYF
v_gene: TRBV25-1; j_gene: TRBJ1-2; abundance: NA; d_gene: NA; len: 12; CDR3nt: TGTGCCAGCAGTGACGGGAGATATGGCTACACCTTC; CDR3aa: CASSDGRYGYTF
v_gene: TRBV5-1; j_gene: TRBJ2-7; abundance: NA; d_gene: NA; len: 13; CDR3nt: TGCGCCAGCAGCTTGGTGTCAGTCAAGGAGCAGTACTTC; CDR3aa: CASSLVSVKEQYF
v_gene: TRBV6-4; j_gene: TRBJ1-2; abundance: NA; d_gene: NA; len: 14; CDR3nt: TGTGCCAGCAGTGTAGGGAGGGAGTCTGATGGCTACACCTTC; CDR3aa: CASSVGRESDGYTF
v_gene: TRBV30; j_gene: TRBJ2-7; abundance: NA; d_gene: NA; len: 12; CDR3nt: TGTGCCTGGAGTGGGGACACCTACGAGCAGTACTTC; CDR3aa: CAWSGDTYEQYF
v_gene: TRBV4-3; j_gene: TRBJ1-2; abundance: NA; d_gene: NA; len: 13; CDR3nt: TGCGCCAGCAGCCCGATAGGTCCGGGGGGCTACACCTTC; CDR3aa: CASSPIGPGGYTF
v_gene: TRBV29-1; j_gene: TRBJ1-1; abundance: NA; d_gene: TRBD1; len: 13; CDR3nt: TGCAGCGTTGAAGATTGGGACAGGGTGGATGCTTTCTTT; CDR3aa: CSVEDWDRVDAFF
v_gene: TRBV9; j_gene: TRBJ2-1; abundance: NA; d_gene: TRBD2; len: 13; CDR3nt: TGTGCCAGCAGCGTAGTAGCGGGTGGGGAGCAGTTCTTC; CDR3aa: CASSVVAGGEQFF
v_gene: TRBV4-1; j_gene: TRBJ1-1; abundance: few; d_gene: NA; len: 11; CDR3nt: TGCGCCAGCAGCCAAGATCTGGAAGCTTTCTTT; CDR3aa: CASSQDLEAFF
v_gene: TRBV27; j_gene: TRBJ1-1; abundance: few; d_gene: NA; len: 19; CDR3nt: TGTGCCAGCAGTTTATTCTCCCGGGCAGGGACATACCAGAACACTGAAGCTTTCTTT; CDR3aa: CASSLFSRAGTYQNTEAFF
v_gene: TRBV10-3; j_gene: TRBJ1-4; abundance: NA; d_gene: TRBD1; len: 14; CDR3nt: TGTGCCATCAGTGACACGACAGGGGGAGAAAAACTGTTTTTT; CDR3aa: CAISDTTGGEKLFF
v_gene: TRBV10-3; j_gene: TRBJ1-2; abundance: NA; d_gene: NA; len: 15; CDR3nt: TGTGCCATCAGTGAATTTGCAGGGCCCAACTATGGCTACACCTTC; CDR3aa: CAISEFAGPNYGYTF
v_gene: TRBV5-1; j_gene: TRBJ1-1; abundance: NA; d_gene: TRBD1; len: 13; CDR3nt: TGCGCCAGCAAAGGACAGGGGGGCACTGAAGCTTTCTTT; CDR3aa: CASKGQGGTEAFF
v_gene: TRBV9; j_gene: TRBJ2-7; abundance: NA; d_gene: TRBD1; len: 16; CDR3nt: TGTGCCAGCAGCGCCTATCCGGGACAGGGACCCTACGAGCAGTACTTC; CDR3aa: CASSAYPGQGPYEQYF
v_gene: TRBV10-3; j_gene: TRBJ1-1; abundance: NA; d_gene: NA; len: 13; CDR3nt: TGTGCCATCAGGGCCGGGACAAACACTGAAGCTTTCTTT; CDR3aa: CAIRAGTNTEAFF
v_gene: TRBV5-1; j_gene: TRBJ2-7; abundance: NA; d_gene: TRBD1; len: 15; CDR3nt: TGCGCCAGCAGCCTGACAGGGCCCTCCGAAGGGGAGCAGTACTTC; CDR3aa: CASSLTGPSEGEQYF
v_gene: TRBV27; j_gene: TRBJ2-1; abundance: NA; d_gene: TRBD2; len: 15; CDR3nt: TGTGCCAGCAGTTTATTAAGCGGGAGATACAATGAGCAGTTCTTC; CDR3aa: CASSLLSGRYNEQFF
v_gene: TRBV11-1; j_gene: TRBJ2-7; abundance: few; d_gene: TRBD1; len: 12; CDR3nt: TGTGCCAGCACCGGGACAGAGCGTGAGCAGTACTTC; CDR3aa: CASTGTEREQYF
v_gene: TRBV4-3; j_gene: TRBJ1-5; abundance: few; d_gene: TRBD1; len: 15; CDR3nt: TGCGCCAGCAGCCAAGTAGTAGGGGGCGATCAGCCCCAGCATTTT; CDR3aa: CASSQVVGGDQPQHF
v_gene: TRBV4-3; j_gene: TRBJ2-1; abundance: NA; d_gene: NA; len: 17; CDR3nt: TGCGCCAGCAGCCAGGACCACAGGGTAGCAGGCTACAATGAGCAGTTCTTC; CDR3aa: CASSQDHRVAGYNEQFF
v_gene: TRBV30; j_gene: TRBJ1-1; abundance: few; d_gene: TRBD1; len: 13; CDR3nt: TGTGCCTGGAGCACAGGGGAGTACACTGAAGCTTTCTTT; CDR3aa: CAWSTGEYTEAFF
v_gene: TRBV5-4; j_gene: TRBJ2-7; abundance: NA; d_gene: TRBD2; len: 16; CDR3nt: TGTGCCAGCAGCTTGGCGTCGGCTAGCGGGATCAACGAGCAGTACTTC; CDR3aa: CASSLASASGINEQYF
v_gene: TRBV29-1; j_gene: TRBJ2-5; abundance: NA; d_gene: TRBD1; len: 13; CDR3nt: TGCAGCGTTGGTCAGGGGGATTTGGGGACCCAGTACTTC; CDR3aa: CSVGQGDLGTQYF
v_gene: TRBV10-1; j_gene: TRBJ1-5; abundance: NA; d_gene: TRBD1; len: 11; CDR3nt: TGCGCCGCCACAGGGGTGAAGCCCCAGCATTTT; CDR3aa: CAATGVKPQHF
v_gene: TRBV30; j_gene: TRBJ2-5; abundance: few; d_gene: NA; len: 14; CDR3nt: TGTGCCTGGAGTATATCTAGCGCCTCAGAGACCCAGTACTTC; CDR3aa: CAWSISSASETQYF
v_gene: TRBV30; j_gene: TRBJ2-7; abundance: NA; d_gene: NA; len: 14; CDR3nt: TGTGCCTGGACTGGCCGGAGGCCGTACTACGAGCAGTACTTC; CDR3aa: CAWTGRRPYYEQYF
v_gene: TRBV16; j_gene: TRBJ1-1; abundance: NA; d_gene: NA; len: 14; CDR3nt: TGTGCCAGCAGCCCGCGGGGGGGTTTCACTGAAGCTTTCTTT; CDR3aa: CASSPRGGFTEAFF
v_gene: TRBV6-5; j_gene: TRBJ2-3; abundance: NA; d_gene: TRBD2; len: 16; CDR3nt: TGTGCCAGCAGTTACTCGTGGGCGGGAGCGGGAGATACGCAGTATTTT; CDR3aa: CASSYSWAGAGDTQYF
v_gene: TRBV28; j_gene: TRBJ1-4; abundance: NA; d_gene: TRBD1; len: 16; CDR3nt: TGTGCCAGCGGTCCCGGGACAGTTCCAACTAATGAAAAACTGTTTTTT; CDR3aa: CASGPGTVPTNEKLFF
v_gene: TRBV28; j_gene: TRBJ1-6; abundance: few; d_gene: NA; len: 16; CDR3nt: TGTGCCAGCAGGATGCAGGGAGGCAGGAATATATCACCCCTCCACTTT; CDR3aa: CASRMQGGRNISPLHF
v_gene: TRBV19; j_gene: TRBJ1-4; abundance: NA; d_gene: NA; len: 15; CDR3nt: TGTGCCAGTAGTCCCCTCTTGGGGGCGCGAGAAAAACTGTTTTTT; CDR3aa: CASSPLLGAREKLFF
v_gene: TRBV7-9; j_gene: TRBJ2-7; abundance: NA; d_gene: TRBD2; len: 15; CDR3nt: TGTGCCAGCAGCCTCCGGACTAGCGGGTCCGGCGTGCAGTACTTC; CDR3aa: CASSLRTSGSGVQYF
v_gene: TRBV5-4; j_gene: TRBJ2-3; abundance: NA; d_gene: TRBD2; len: 17; CDR3nt: TGTGCCAGCAGCGAGGGGACTAGCGGGAGGGCCGCAGATACGCAGTATTTT; CDR3aa: CASSEGTSGRAADTQYF
v_gene: TRBV27; j_gene: TRBJ1-1; abundance: NA; d_gene: NA; len: 12; CDR3nt: TGTGCCAGCAGCCCTATGGGGGGGAAAGCTTTCTTT; CDR3aa: CASSPMGGKAFF
v_gene: TRBV5-4; j_gene: TRBJ2-2; abundance: NA; d_gene: NA; len: 15; CDR3nt: TGTGCCAGCACACGGCAGGGATCGGGCACCGGGGAGCTGTTTTTT; CDR3aa: CASTRQGSGTGELFF
v_gene: TRBV27; j_gene: TRBJ2-1; abundance: few; d_gene: NA; len: 15; CDR3nt: TGTGCCGTTTCCGATCAGGACTTGCGCTACAATGAGCAGTTCTTC; CDR3aa: CAVSDQDLRYNEQFF
v_gene: TRBV6-6; j_gene: TRBJ1-5; abundance: few; d_gene: NA; len: 15; CDR3nt: TGTGCCAGCACTGTCGGACAAGGCAGGGATCAGCCCCAGCATTTT; CDR3aa: CASTVGQGRDQPQHF
v_gene: TRBV7-9; j_gene: TRBJ2-3; abundance: NA; d_gene: NA; len: 13; CDR3nt: TGTGCCAGCAGTCCTGTCAGCGGCCGGGGGCAGTATTTT; CDR3aa: CASSPVSGRGQYF
v_gene: TRBV5-4; j_gene: TRBJ2-5; abundance: NA; d_gene: NA; len: 14; CDR3nt: TGTGCCAGCAGCTTGGGGGGGCAGCAAGAGACCCAGTACTTC; CDR3aa: CASSLGGQQETQYF
v_gene: TRBV2; j_gene: TRBJ2-7; abundance: NA; d_gene: TRBD1; len: 12; CDR3nt: TGTGCCAGCACTTTCGACCGGGACAGGGGAACATTC; CDR3aa: CASTFDRDRGTF
v_gene: TRBV7-8; j_gene: TRBJ2-5; abundance: once; d_gene: TRBD2; len: 14; CDR3nt: TGTGCCAGCAGCTCGGGACTAGTCTTCGAGACCCAGTACTTC; CDR3aa: CASSSGLVFETQYF
v_gene: TRBV10-2; j_gene: TRBJ2-7; abundance: NA; d_gene: TRBD1; len: 14; CDR3nt: TGCGCCAGCAGTGAAGGGGACAGGGGATACGAGCAGTACTTC; CDR3aa: CASSEGDRGYEQYF
v_gene: TRBV27; j_gene: TRBJ1-2; abundance: few; d_gene: NA; len: 15; CDR3nt: TGTGCCAGCAGTTTAAGGGCGGGGGGGCCCTATGGCTACACCTTC; CDR3aa: CASSLRAGGPYGYTF
v_gene: TRBV5-1; j_gene: TRBJ1-1; abundance: NA; d_gene: NA; len: 13; CDR3nt: TGCGCCAGCAGCTTGACGGACAGAACTGAAGCTTTCTTT; CDR3aa: CASSLTDRTEAFF
v_gene: TRBV27; j_gene: TRBJ1-5; abundance: NA; d_gene: NA; len: 14; CDR3nt: TGTGCCAGCAGTTTATCGAACAGGTTCCAGCCCCAGCATTTT; CDR3aa: CASSLSNRFQPQHF
v_gene: TRBV7-2; j_gene: TRBJ2-7; abundance: few; d_gene: NA; len: 14; CDR3nt: TGTGCCAGCAGCCTACGCCAGGATCTCTACGAGCAGTACTTC; CDR3aa: CASSLRQDLYEQYF
v_gene: TRBV28; j_gene: TRBJ1-2; abundance: NA; d_gene: NA; len: 14; CDR3nt: TGTGCCAGCAGTTTCGTCCAGGGTGGCTATGGCTACACCTTC; CDR3aa: CASSFVQGGYGYTF
v_gene: TRBV19; j_gene: TRBJ2-1; abundance: few; d_gene: TRBD2; len: 18; CDR3nt: TGTGCCAGTAGACCCCGGACTAGCGGGAGGGCTTCCTACAATGAGCAGTTCTTC; CDR3aa: CASRPRTSGRASYNEQFF
v_gene: TRBV27; j_gene: TRBJ2-2; abundance: NA; d_gene: NA; len: 13; CDR3nt: TGTGCCGTGTATAGAGCGAACACCGGGGAGCTGTTTTTT; CDR3aa: CAVYRANTGELFF
v_gene: TRBV7-4; j_gene: TRBJ2-3; abundance: NA; d_gene: NA; len: 17; CDR3nt: TGTGCCAGCAGCTTACGGACGCGGGGGCGGGGGACAGATACGCAGTATTTT; CDR3aa: CASSLRTRGRGTDTQYF
v_gene: TRBV7-9; j_gene: TRBJ2-3; abundance: NA; d_gene: NA; len: 17; CDR3nt: TGTGCCAGCAGCCCGAAGCCTCTCGCCAGGGGCACAGATACGCAGTATTTT; CDR3aa: CASSPKPLARGTDTQYF
v_gene: TRBV9; j_gene: TRBJ1-6; abundance: NA; d_gene: NA; len: 15; CDR3nt: TGTGCCAGCAGCGTAGGCAGCAGGGCGGATTCACCCCTCCACTTT; CDR3aa: CASSVGSRADSPLHF
v_gene: TRBV19; j_gene: TRBJ1-1; abundance: NA; d_gene: NA; len: 15; CDR3nt: TGTGCCAGTAGTAGGCCCCGACAGGCCTTCACTGAAGCTTTCTTT; CDR3aa: CASSRPRQAFTEAFF
v_gene: TRBV7-6; j_gene: TRBJ2-5; abundance: NA; d_gene: TRBD2; len: 19; CDR3nt: TGTGCCAGCAGCTTAGAAACTAGCGGGAGGTTATGGGAAAAAGAGACCCAGTACTTC; CDR3aa: CASSLETSGRLWEKETQYF